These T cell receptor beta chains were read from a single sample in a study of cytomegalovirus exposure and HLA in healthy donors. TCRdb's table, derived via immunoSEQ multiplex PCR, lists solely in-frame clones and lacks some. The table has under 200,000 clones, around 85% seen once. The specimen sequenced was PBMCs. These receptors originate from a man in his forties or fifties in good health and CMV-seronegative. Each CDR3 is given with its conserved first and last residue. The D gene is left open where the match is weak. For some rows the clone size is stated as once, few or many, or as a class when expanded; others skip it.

CDR3nt: TGTGCCAGCAGTCAAACAGGGATCTACAATGAGCAGTTCTTC
CDR3aa: CASSQTGIYNEQFF
j_gene: TRBJ2-1
v_gene: TRBV6-4
d_gene: NA
abundance: NA
len: 14

CDR3nt: TGCGCCAGCAGCGTTACGGGGGGGCCGGCAGATACGCAGTATTTT
CDR3aa: CASSVTGGPADTQYF
j_gene: TRBJ2-3
v_gene: TRBV5-1
d_gene: TRBD2
abundance: once
len: 15

CDR3nt: TGTGCCAGCAGTGAAGGGACAGGGGGAACCCTCCACTTT
CDR3aa: CASSEGTGGTLHF
j_gene: TRBJ1-6
v_gene: TRBV2
d_gene: TRBD1
abundance: once
len: 13

CDR3nt: TGCGCCAGCAGCTTGGAGGCGGTTAACTATGGCTACACCTTC
CDR3aa: CASSLEAVNYGYTF
j_gene: TRBJ1-2
v_gene: TRBV5-1
d_gene: NA
abundance: NA
len: 14

CDR3nt: TGTGCCAGCACGCCCGGGGGGGCCGGCACCGGGGAGCTGTTTTTT
CDR3aa: CASTPGGAGTGELFF
j_gene: TRBJ2-2
v_gene: TRBV6-4
d_gene: TRBD2
abundance: NA
len: 15

CDR3nt: TGCGCCAGCAGCCAGAGGACAGCAAACTATTCACCCCTCCACTTT
CDR3aa: CASSQRTANYSPLHF
j_gene: TRBJ1-6
v_gene: TRBV4-1
d_gene: NA
abundance: once
len: 15

CDR3nt: TGCGCCAGCAGCTTGTATTCAGGGGACTACGAGCAGTACTTC
CDR3aa: CASSLYSGDYEQYF
j_gene: TRBJ2-7
v_gene: TRBV5-1
d_gene: NA
abundance: NA
len: 14

CDR3nt: TGCGCCAGCAGCCCCGGGATGACTAACTATGGCTACACCTTC
CDR3aa: CASSPGMTNYGYTF
j_gene: TRBJ1-2
v_gene: TRBV5-1
d_gene: NA
abundance: NA
len: 14

CDR3nt: TGTGCCAGCAGCTTGAGTGCAGACTATGGCTACACCTTC
CDR3aa: CASSLSADYGYTF
j_gene: TRBJ1-2
v_gene: TRBV5-6
d_gene: NA
abundance: few
len: 13

CDR3nt: TGTGCCAGCAGCTTACTCGGCGGGGGCCCCTACAATGAGCAGTTCTTC
CDR3aa: CASSLLGGGPYNEQFF
j_gene: TRBJ2-1
v_gene: TRBV7-2
d_gene: NA
abundance: NA
len: 16

CDR3nt: TGTGCCAGCAGTTACTCGAGTGAGACCCAGTACTTC
CDR3aa: CASSYSSETQYF
j_gene: TRBJ2-5
v_gene: TRBV6-6
d_gene: NA
abundance: once
len: 12

CDR3nt: TGCGCCAGCAGTCGGCGGGGGGAAGAGACCCAGTACTTC
CDR3aa: CASSRRGEETQYF
j_gene: TRBJ2-5
v_gene: TRBV5-1
d_gene: TRBD2
abundance: NA
len: 13

CDR3nt: TGCGCCAGCAGCGAAGGGGCTATGGCCACCGGGGAGCTGTTTTTT
CDR3aa: CASSEGAMATGELFF
j_gene: TRBJ2-2
v_gene: TRBV4-3
d_gene: NA
abundance: NA
len: 15

CDR3nt: TGTGCCAGCAGCCCCCGGGACAGGTTCACCTACGAGCAGTACTTC
CDR3aa: CASSPRDRFTYEQYF
j_gene: TRBJ2-7
v_gene: TRBV6-1
d_gene: TRBD1
abundance: NA
len: 15

CDR3nt: TGTGCCAGCAGCCAACTAAAGGGGGCTGGCACCGGGGAGCTGTTTTTT
CDR3aa: CASSQLKGAGTGELFF
j_gene: TRBJ2-2
v_gene: TRBV4-2
d_gene: TRBD1
abundance: NA
len: 16

CDR3nt: TGTGCCAGTAGTATCGGCAGGGCCACTGAAGCTTTCTTT
CDR3aa: CASSIGRATEAFF
j_gene: TRBJ1-1
v_gene: TRBV19
d_gene: NA
abundance: NA
len: 13

CDR3nt: TGTGCCAGCAGTGAAGCGCGGAGCGGGGGGGATACGCAGTATTTT
CDR3aa: CASSEARSGGDTQYF
j_gene: TRBJ2-3
v_gene: TRBV6-1
d_gene: TRBD2
abundance: NA
len: 15

CDR3nt: TGTGCCAGCAGCTCATGGACAGGAGACAGCAATCAGCCCCAGCATTTT
CDR3aa: CASSSWTGDSNQPQHF
j_gene: TRBJ1-5
v_gene: TRBV7-9
d_gene: TRBD1
abundance: NA
len: 16

CDR3nt: TGTGCCAGCAGTTCCTACCCGGACAGCCATAATTCACCCCTCCACTTT
CDR3aa: CASSSYPDSHNSPLHF
j_gene: TRBJ1-6
v_gene: TRBV6-5
d_gene: NA
abundance: NA
len: 16

CDR3nt: TGTGCCAGCAGCGTAGCGGGGGTAGGGTATGAGACCCAGTACTTC
CDR3aa: CASSVAGVGYETQYF
j_gene: TRBJ2-5
v_gene: TRBV9
d_gene: NA
abundance: NA
len: 15

CDR3nt: TGTGCCAGCAGCCACACAGGAGACTTC
CDR3aa: CASSHTGDF
j_gene: TRBJ2-7
v_gene: TRBV7-9
d_gene: NA
abundance: few
len: 9

CDR3nt: TGTGCCAGCAGGGGGACAGGTCTCTCCTACGAGCAGTACTTC
CDR3aa: CASRGTGLSYEQYF
j_gene: TRBJ2-7
v_gene: TRBV27
d_gene: TRBD1
abundance: NA
len: 14

CDR3nt: TGCGCCAGCAGCCAAGTGAGAGACTTCCCCACAGATACGCAGTATTTT
CDR3aa: CASSQVRDFPTDTQYF
j_gene: TRBJ2-3
v_gene: TRBV4-1
d_gene: NA
abundance: NA
len: 16

CDR3nt: TGTGCCAGCAGCTTGGGGGCTAGCGGGCTGCAAGAGACCCAGTACTTC
CDR3aa: CASSLGASGLQETQYF
j_gene: TRBJ2-5
v_gene: TRBV5-4
d_gene: TRBD2
abundance: NA
len: 16

CDR3nt: TGTGCCAGTAGTATGGACACTAACCGTCCCGAGCAGTACTTC
CDR3aa: CASSMDTNRPEQYF
j_gene: TRBJ2-7
v_gene: TRBV19
d_gene: NA
abundance: NA
len: 14

CDR3nt: TGTGCCAGCGGGGGCGGGGGTTGGTACGAGCAGTACTTC
CDR3aa: CASGGGGWYEQYF
j_gene: TRBJ2-7
v_gene: TRBV5-6
d_gene: NA
abundance: NA
len: 13

CDR3nt: TGCGCCAGCAGCCTGGGGGGGGGTCGATCCAATGAGCAGTTCTTC
CDR3aa: CASSLGGGRSNEQFF
j_gene: TRBJ2-1
v_gene: TRBV5-1
d_gene: TRBD2
abundance: NA
len: 15

CDR3nt: TGTGCCAGTAGTACTCCCGGACTAGCGGGGACTCAAGAGACCCAGTACTTC
CDR3aa: CASSTPGLAGTQETQYF
j_gene: TRBJ2-5
v_gene: TRBV19
d_gene: TRBD2
abundance: NA
len: 17

CDR3nt: TGCAGTGCTTGGGCAGGGTATGGCTACACCTTC
CDR3aa: CSAWAGYGYTF
j_gene: TRBJ1-2
v_gene: TRBV20-1
d_gene: NA
abundance: NA
len: 11

CDR3nt: TGTGCCAGCAGCTTCTTGGGTGACTATCGCGAGCAGTACTTC
CDR3aa: CASSFLGDYREQYF
j_gene: TRBJ2-7
v_gene: TRBV11-2
d_gene: NA
abundance: NA
len: 14

CDR3nt: TGTGCCACCAGCGCGCTAGAATCCCCCGGTCGCAATCAGCCCCAGCATTTT
CDR3aa: CATSALESPGRNQPQHF
j_gene: TRBJ1-5
v_gene: TRBV15
d_gene: NA
abundance: NA
len: 17

CDR3nt: TGTGCCACCAGCAGAGAATCAGGGGTCTTAAACATTCAGTACTTC
CDR3aa: CATSRESGVLNIQYF
j_gene: TRBJ2-4
v_gene: TRBV15
d_gene: NA
abundance: NA
len: 15

CDR3nt: TGTGCCAGCAGCTTAGTGGAGAAGTCCAATCAGCCCCAGCATTTT
CDR3aa: CASSLVEKSNQPQHF
j_gene: TRBJ1-5
v_gene: TRBV11-3
d_gene: NA
abundance: NA
len: 15

CDR3nt: TGTGCCAGTAGTCAGGGGACGGAGGAGACCCAGTACTTC
CDR3aa: CASSQGTEETQYF
j_gene: TRBJ2-5
v_gene: TRBV19
d_gene: NA
abundance: once
len: 13

CDR3nt: TGTGCCAGCAGTTTACTTCGCCAGGCGCGCACAGATACGCAGTATTTT
CDR3aa: CASSLLRQARTDTQYF
j_gene: TRBJ2-3
v_gene: TRBV27
d_gene: NA
abundance: few
len: 16

CDR3nt: TGTGCCAGCCGGGGCAATGAGCAGTTCTTC
CDR3aa: CASRGNEQFF
j_gene: TRBJ2-1
v_gene: TRBV2
d_gene: NA
abundance: NA
len: 10

CDR3nt: TGTGCCAGCAGCTTAGCAGAGCTAGCAATCTCTGGGGCCAACGTCCTGACTTTC
CDR3aa: CASSLAELAISGANVLTF
j_gene: TRBJ2-6
v_gene: TRBV7-9
d_gene: NA
abundance: few
len: 18

CDR3nt: TGTGCCAGCAGTTCTAGGGGTTCGTGGGACGAGCAGTACTTC
CDR3aa: CASSSRGSWDEQYF
j_gene: TRBJ2-7
v_gene: TRBV27
d_gene: NA
abundance: NA
len: 14

CDR3nt: TGTGCCAGCACCCTCCCGGGACAGGGACAAGAGACCCAGTACTTC
CDR3aa: CASTLPGQGQETQYF
j_gene: TRBJ2-5
v_gene: TRBV5-6
d_gene: TRBD1
abundance: once
len: 15

CDR3nt: TGCAGCGTTCAGGGGGATGAGCGTTCGACCTATGGCTACACCTTC
CDR3aa: CSVQGDERSTYGYTF
j_gene: TRBJ1-2
v_gene: TRBV29-1
d_gene: TRBD1
abundance: once
len: 15

CDR3nt: TGTGCCTGGAGTGTCCGTTACTCCTACGAGCAGTACTTC
CDR3aa: CAWSVRYSYEQYF
j_gene: TRBJ2-7
v_gene: TRBV30
d_gene: NA
abundance: NA
len: 13

CDR3nt: TGTGCCAGCAGCTTGACTAGCGGGACCTACAATGAGCAGTTCTTC
CDR3aa: CASSLTSGTYNEQFF
j_gene: TRBJ2-1
v_gene: TRBV5-6
d_gene: TRBD2
abundance: NA
len: 15

CDR3nt: TGTGCCAGCAGTGAAGTAGCGGTGGGAAAAGAGACCCAGTACTTC
CDR3aa: CASSEVAVGKETQYF
j_gene: TRBJ2-5
v_gene: TRBV6-1
d_gene: NA
abundance: NA
len: 15

CDR3nt: TGTGCCATCAGTGGATTAGGGGCTGAAGCTTTCTTT
CDR3aa: CAISGLGAEAFF
j_gene: TRBJ1-1
v_gene: TRBV10-3
d_gene: NA
abundance: few
len: 12

CDR3nt: TGCAGCGTTAATGGGGCCTATGGCTACACCTTC
CDR3aa: CSVNGAYGYTF
j_gene: TRBJ1-2
v_gene: TRBV29-1
d_gene: NA
abundance: NA
len: 11

CDR3nt: TGCGCCAGCAGCTTTTTACTAGCGGGGGGCCAAGAGACCCAGTACTTC
CDR3aa: CASSFLLAGGQETQYF
j_gene: TRBJ2-5
v_gene: TRBV5-1
d_gene: TRBD2
abundance: once
len: 16

CDR3nt: TGTGCCAGCAGCCTTAACATCGGGGGAAACTCCTACAATGAGCAGTTCTTC
CDR3aa: CASSLNIGGNSYNEQFF
j_gene: TRBJ2-1
v_gene: TRBV27
d_gene: NA
abundance: NA
len: 17

CDR3nt: TGTGCCAGCAGCGCCGCCCCCAACATGAACACTGAAGCTTTCTTT
CDR3aa: CASSAAPNMNTEAFF
j_gene: TRBJ1-1
v_gene: TRBV9
d_gene: NA
abundance: NA
len: 15